These 17 T cell receptor beta chains came from one sample sequenced in a study of T cells in Graves' hyperthyroidism and ophthalmopathy. The source material, RNA transcripts, was used to amplify TCR beta CDR3 regions. Using the HTBI primer set, a first-round RT-PCR was run on the TCR CDR3. TCRdb re-derived calls from the multiplex PCR reads in MiXCR, one entry per CDR3 protein. The sample yields some 740,000 distinct CDR3 sequences, 12% to 15% seen once. The specimen sequenced was blood. The receptors shown here come from a woman between 18 and 29 years old with Graves' hyperthyroidism.

The table lists this clonotype with a few counts. This chain uses TRBV29-1 with TRBJ2-3; 8 nucleotides match TRBD1. This CDR3 contains 12 residues. In germline, CDR1 is SQVTM, CDR2 ANQGSEA. V gave up 5 bases and J gave up 4 bases; unmatched junction bases: 2. CDR3 coding DNA: TGCAGCGTTAACAGGGGGGCAGATACGCAGTATTTT. Translating gives CSVNRGADTQYF.

This clonotype was observed a few times. The J gene is TRBJ2-7, the V gene TRBV11-2; no clear D. This CDR3 has 13 residues. Trimming removed 4 bases from V and 5 bases from J, with 12 bases in between. Germline CDR1 is SGHAT and CDR2 is FQNNGV. The CDR3 loop is CASSSGTLDEQYF. As DNA, the CDR3 is TGTGCCAGCAGCTCCGGAACTTTAGACGAGCAGTACTTC.

Note on this clonotype: One end of the junction is discordant with germline, which a read error may explain. The chain joins TRBV28 to TRBJ2-1; D remains ambiguous. This CDR3 spans 14 amino acids. Germline-derived CDR1 and CDR2 are MDHEN and SYDVKM. CDR3 coding DNA: TGTGCCGGCAGTTTTCCCAGCTCCTACAATGAGCAGTTCTTC. It specifies CAGSFPSSYNEQFF.

The sample holds many counts of this clonotype. CDR3 residues: CASSSGTGALKTQYF. DNA of the CDR3: TGTGCCAGCAGTTCCGGGACAGGGGCGTTAAAGACCCAGTACTTC. The chain carries TRBV28 and TRBJ2-5, with TRBD1 matching over 10 bases. Germline V gene sequence: CDR1 MDHEN, CDR2 SYDVKM. CDR3 size: 15 residues. With V trimmed by 4 bases and J by 6 bases, 8 bases remained unmatched.

The V gene is TRBV9, the J gene TRBJ2-1; 9 nucleotides align to TRBD2. The CDR3 extends over 15 amino acids. Trimming took 3 bases from V and 4 from J; bases not matched to a gene: 5. Germline V gene lookup returns CDR1 SGDLS and CDR2 YYNGEE. The CDR3 loop reads CASSASGTEYNEQFF. CDR3 nucleotide sequence: TGTGCCAGCAGCGCTAGCGGGACAGAATACAATGAGCAGTTCTTC.

The gene calls are TRBV10-3 and TRBJ2-5; D might be TRBD2 (5 bases). V lost 5 bases to trimming and J lost 3 bases, with 10 bases between them. CDR1 and CDR2 (germline): ENHRY, SYGVKD. This CDR3 contains 13 residues. Written as DNA, the CDR3 is TGTGCCATCAGTTGGCGGGCCGAAGAGACCCAGTACTTC. As protein: CAISWRAEETQYF.

This chain uses TRBV2 with TRBJ1-2; D possibly corresponds to TRBD1 (5 bases). Trimming pared 2 bases from V and 2 bases from J, leaving 9 bases between. The CDR3 runs to 14 residues. Germline CDR1 and CDR2: SNHLY and FYNNEI. CDR3 amino acids: CASSENWGNYGYTF. The CDR3 DNA reads TGTGCCAGCAGTGAAAATTGGGGGAACTATGGCTACACCTTC. Full variable domain (remainder filled in from reference TRBV2 and TRBJ1-2): EPEVTQTPSHQVTQMGQEVILRCVPISNHLYFYWYRQILGQKVEFLVSFYNNEISEKSEIFDDQFSVERPDGSNFTLKIRSTKLEDSAMYFCASSENWGNYGYTFGSGTRLTVV.

Ten or more counts support this clonotype. The chain has TRBV7-9 and TRBJ2-3; TRBD2 agrees at 7 bases. CDR1 and CDR2 from the germline V gene are SEHNR and FQNEAQ (reference sequence). Trimming cost V 7 bases and J 0 bases; bases outside gene matches: 10. The CDR3 is 16 residues long. DNA of the CDR3: TGTGCCAGCACCCTTGGGAGGGCCGTGAGCACAGATACGCAGTATTTT. Amino acid sequence: CASTLGRAVSTDTQYF. Full variable domain (remainder filled in from reference TRBV7-9 and TRBJ2-3): DTGVSQNPRHKITKRGQNVTFRCDPISEHNRLYWYRQTLGQGPEFLTYFQNEAQLEKSRLLSDRFSAERPKGSFSTLEIQRTEQGDSAMYLCASTLGRAVSTDTQYFGPGTRLTVL.

CDR3: CASRQGDEEKLFF. The CDR3 bases are TGTGCCAGCAGACAGGGGGATGAGGAAAAACTGTTTTTT. The rearrangement joins TRBV6-1 to TRBJ1-4, with 8 bases matching TRBD1. The CDR3 loop spans 13 amino acids. The germline V gene has CDR1 MNHNS and CDR2 SASEGT. Germline trimming cut 6 bases from V and 8 bases from J; bases unmatched to any gene: 5.

J is TRBJ2-7 and V is TRBV7-9, with 9 nucleotides matching TRBD2. The length of the CDR3 is 18 residues. With 1 base clipped from V and 3 bases from J, the junction kept 13 bases outside the gene matches. Germline V gene data show CDR1 as SEHNR and CDR2 as FQNEAQ (reference sequence). CDR3 bases: TGTGCCAGCAGCTTAGGACATTCCGGCGGGAGGGCCCTCTACGAGCAGTACTTC. It is translated as CASSLGHSGGRALYEQYF. Combining the CDR3 with reference TRBV7-9 and TRBJ2-7 gives the whole variable domain DTGVSQNPRHKITKRGQNVTFRCDPISEHNRLYWYRQTLGQGPEFLTYFQNEAQLEKSRLLSDRFSAERPKGSFSTLEIQRTEQGDSAMYLCASSLGHSGGRALYEQYFGPGTRLTVT.

The chain recombines TRBV6-2 or TRBV6-3 with TRBJ2-1; D possibly corresponds to TRBD1 (5 bases). Trimming shortened V by 5 bases and J by 5 bases, and 19 bases separated the two germline ends. The CDR3 is 16 amino acids. Germline loops: CDR1 MNHEY, CDR2 SVGEGT. The CDR3 region is CASSPWGRTTHNEQFF. The CDR3 DNA sequence: TGTGCCAGCAGTCCATGGGGCCGTACCACCCACAATGAGCAGTTCTTC.

This clonotype was recorded many times. This rearrangement joins TRBV29-1 to TRBJ2-7, with TRBD2 matching over 12 bases. J gave up 6 bases and V 7 bases, and 13 bases lay outside the gene matches. CDR1 and CDR2 (germline): SQVTM, ANQGSEA. CDR3 size: 15 residues. CDR3 bases: TGCAGCGCCAGACTAGCGGGAGTTGGGATGGGCGAGCAGTACTTC. Its translation: CSARLAGVGMGEQYF.

This clonotype was detected a few times. The genes are TRBV19 and TRBJ2-3; 8 nucleotides agree with TRBD2. After removal of 3 bases from V and 4 bases from J, the junction contained 9 bases not matched to a gene. The CDR3 runs 16 residues. The V gene's germline CDR1 is LNHDA and CDR2 SQIVND (reference sequence). DNA for the CDR3: TGTGCCAGTAGTATCACAGCGGGAGTTTCATCAGATACGCAGTATTTT. It specifies CASSITAGVSSDTQYF.

This clonotype has just a few counts. This chain connects TRBV9 to TRBJ2-1, with a weak D call TRBD2 (6 bases). Trimming removed 0 bases at V and 12 bases at J, with 10 bases between. CDR3 length: 12 residues. Germline loops: CDR1 SGDLS, CDR2 YYNGEE. CDR3 amino acids: CASSVAGTRQFF. CDR3 coding DNA: TGTGCCAGCAGCGTAGCCGGGACTCGGCAGTTCTTC.

This clonotype was seen repeatedly, ten times or more. V is TRBV10-2 and J is TRBJ1-2; 7 bases map to TRBD1. The CDR3 sequence is 17 residues long. J lost 2 bases, V lost 6 bases, and 15 bases had no gene match. Germline CDR1 reads WSHSY; CDR2 reads SAAADI. CDR3 in DNA: TGCGCCAGCAGACACGGGACAGTTCTTACCCTGAACTATGGCTACACCTTC. Translation: CASRHGTVLTLNYGYTF.

V is TRBV9 and J is TRBJ2-5; D call uncertain. V lost 0 bases and J 4 bases, leaving 16 bases between the germline ends. This CDR3 is 16 amino acids long. The germline CDR1 and CDR2 sequences are SGDLS and YYNGEE. As DNA, the CDR3 is TGTGCCAGCAGCGTAGGGGCCTTGGATATTAGAGAGACCCAGTACTTC. It yields the protein CASSVGALDIRETQYF.

This clonotype appeared many times. This chain joins TRBV7-2 and TRBJ2-1; 7 positions agree with TRBD1. The germline gives CDR1 SGHTA, CDR2 FQGNSA. This CDR3 spans 14 amino acids. Trimming at V came to 1 base and at J to 10 bases, leaving 7 bases not matched to a gene. The DNA for the CDR3 is TGTGCCAGCAGCTTAGTTCGGACAGGTAAAGAGCAGTTCTTC. It is translated as CASSLVRTGKEQFF.